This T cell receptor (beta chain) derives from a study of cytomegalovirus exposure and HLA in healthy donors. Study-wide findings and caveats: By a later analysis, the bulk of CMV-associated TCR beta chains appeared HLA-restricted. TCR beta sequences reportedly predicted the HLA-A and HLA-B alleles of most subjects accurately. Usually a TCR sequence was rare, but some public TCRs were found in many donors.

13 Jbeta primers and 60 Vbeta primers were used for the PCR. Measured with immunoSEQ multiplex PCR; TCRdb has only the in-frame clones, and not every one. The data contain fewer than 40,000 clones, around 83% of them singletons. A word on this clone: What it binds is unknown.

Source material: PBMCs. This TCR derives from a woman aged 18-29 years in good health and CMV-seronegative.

CDR3 sequence (DNA): TGTGCCAGCAGTTACGACAGGGGCAATTCACCCCTCCACTTT. This gives the protein CASSYDRGNSPLHF. This rearrangement joins TRBV6-5 to TRBJ1-6; 8 nucleotides match TRBD1. The germline gives CDR1 MNHEY, CDR2 SVGAGI. The CDR3 spans 14 residues. V dropped 2 bases and J dropped 7; count of bases not matched to a gene: 1.